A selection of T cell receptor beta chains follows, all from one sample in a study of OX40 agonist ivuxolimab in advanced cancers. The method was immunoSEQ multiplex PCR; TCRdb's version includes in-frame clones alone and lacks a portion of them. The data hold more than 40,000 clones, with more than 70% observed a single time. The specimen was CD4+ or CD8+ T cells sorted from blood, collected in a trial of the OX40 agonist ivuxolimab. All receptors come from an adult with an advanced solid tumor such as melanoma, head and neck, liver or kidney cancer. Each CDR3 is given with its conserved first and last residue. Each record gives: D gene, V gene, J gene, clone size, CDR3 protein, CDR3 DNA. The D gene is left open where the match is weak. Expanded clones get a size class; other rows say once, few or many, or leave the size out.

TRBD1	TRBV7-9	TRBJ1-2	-	CASLLTPGTGGEGYGYTF	TGTGCCAGTTTGCTTACCCCCGGGACAGGGGGCGAGGGCTATGGCTACACCTTC
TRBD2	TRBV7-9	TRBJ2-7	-	CASSLGPNSGTRYEQYF	TGTGCCAGCAGCTTAGGCCCCAACAGCGGGACCCGGTACGAGCAGTACTTC
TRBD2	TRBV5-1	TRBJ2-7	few	CASSPTGTSPSYEQYF	TGCGCCAGCAGCCCTACCGGGACTAGCCCTTCCTACGAGCAGTACTTC
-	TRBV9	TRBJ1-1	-	CASSVGTPAAEAFF	TGTGCCAGCAGCGTAGGGACTCCCGCCGCTGAAGCTTTCTTT
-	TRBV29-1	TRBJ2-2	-	CSANSRVAGELFF	TGCAGCGCCAATTCCAGGGTCGCCGGGGAGCTGTTTTTT
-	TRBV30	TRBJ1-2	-	CAWSRIVANYGYTF	TGTGCCTGGAGCAGGATAGTAGCTAACTATGGCTACACCTTC
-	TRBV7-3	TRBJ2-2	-	CASSLVQGGTGELFF	TGTGCCAGCAGCTTAGTCCAGGGGGGAACCGGGGAGCTGTTTTTT
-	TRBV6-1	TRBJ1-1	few	CASSPRTEAFF	TGTGCCAGCAGCCCAAGGACTGAAGCTTTCTTT
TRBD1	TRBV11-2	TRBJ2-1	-	CASSGRQGIEQFF	TGTGCCAGCAGCGGGAGACAGGGAATTGAGCAGTTCTTC
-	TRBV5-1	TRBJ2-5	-	CASSLGSARETQYF	TGCGCCAGCAGCTTAGGTTCAGCGCGAGAGACCCAGTACTTC
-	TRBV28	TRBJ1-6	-	CASSYTNSPLHF	TGTGCCAGCAGTTATACAAATTCACCCCTCCACTTT
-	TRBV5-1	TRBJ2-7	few	CASSRDGSYEQYF	TGCGCCAGCAGCCGGGACGGCTCCTACGAGCAGTACTTC
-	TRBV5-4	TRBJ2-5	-	CASSLVPKETQYF	TGTGCCAGCAGCTTGGTTCCTAAAGAGACCCAGTACTTC
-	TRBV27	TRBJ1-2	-	CASTVMGDGNYGYTF	TGTGCCAGCACCGTTATGGGGGACGGAAACTATGGCTACACCTTC
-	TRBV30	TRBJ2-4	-	CAWSPARGSIQYF	TGTGCCTGGAGTCCAGCGAGAGGGAGCATTCAGTACTTC
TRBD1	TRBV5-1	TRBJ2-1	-	CASSLNRGRLAYNEQFF	TGCGCCAGCAGCTTAAACAGGGGGCGCTTAGCCTACAATGAGCAGTTCTTC
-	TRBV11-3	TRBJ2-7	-	CASSSLGGTNSYEQYF	TGTGCCAGCAGCTCACTAGGAGGGACCAACTCCTACGAGCAGTACTTC